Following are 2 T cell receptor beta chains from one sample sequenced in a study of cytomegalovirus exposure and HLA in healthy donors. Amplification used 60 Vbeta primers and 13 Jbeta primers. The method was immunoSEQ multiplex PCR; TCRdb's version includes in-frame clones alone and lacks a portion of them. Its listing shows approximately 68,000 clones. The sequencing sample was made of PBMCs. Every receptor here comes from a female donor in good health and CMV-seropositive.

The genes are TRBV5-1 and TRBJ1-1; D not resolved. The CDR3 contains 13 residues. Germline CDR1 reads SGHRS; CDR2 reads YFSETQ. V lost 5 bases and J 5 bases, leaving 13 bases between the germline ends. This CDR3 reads CASRRDLGTEAFF. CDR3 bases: TGCGCCAGCAGGAGGGATCTAGGGACTGAAGCTTTCTTT.

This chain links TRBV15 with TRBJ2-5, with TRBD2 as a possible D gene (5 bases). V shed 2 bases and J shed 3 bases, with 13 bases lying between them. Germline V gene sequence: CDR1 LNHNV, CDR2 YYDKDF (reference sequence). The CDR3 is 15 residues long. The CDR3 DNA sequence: TGTGCCACCAGCAGACCGAGGACGGGAAAAGAGACCCAGTACTTC. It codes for CATSRPRTGKETQYF.